Listed here is a single TCR beta chain. As originally analysed: Reference gene primer amplification yielded estimated nucleated cell counts. Data came from immunoSEQ multiplex PCR; TCRdb stores just in-frame clones and leaves some out. V and J calls and clone size follow that table, whereas D and trimming were derived from the DNA. The sample carries roughly 280,000 clones, 75% to 90% recorded once. The CDR3 loop spans 15 amino acids. Per germline, CDR1 LGHNA and CDR2 YNFKEQ. The V gene lost 1 base and the J gene lost 0 bases, with 7 bases spanning the gap. This sample is drawn from a study of blood T cell repertoires in COVID-19. About the study: COVID-19 samples, acute and convalescent, were from the United States, Italy and Spain.

The specimen was peripheral blood. The clonotype originates from a man aged 30 to 39 with active or convalescent COVID-19. The chain uses TRBV4-2 and TRBJ2-1; weak D call: TRBD2 (5 bases). The CDR3 DNA is TGTGCCAGCAGCCAAGGTGGGAGCTCCTACAATGAGCAGTTCTTC. Protein: CASSQGGSSYNEQFF.